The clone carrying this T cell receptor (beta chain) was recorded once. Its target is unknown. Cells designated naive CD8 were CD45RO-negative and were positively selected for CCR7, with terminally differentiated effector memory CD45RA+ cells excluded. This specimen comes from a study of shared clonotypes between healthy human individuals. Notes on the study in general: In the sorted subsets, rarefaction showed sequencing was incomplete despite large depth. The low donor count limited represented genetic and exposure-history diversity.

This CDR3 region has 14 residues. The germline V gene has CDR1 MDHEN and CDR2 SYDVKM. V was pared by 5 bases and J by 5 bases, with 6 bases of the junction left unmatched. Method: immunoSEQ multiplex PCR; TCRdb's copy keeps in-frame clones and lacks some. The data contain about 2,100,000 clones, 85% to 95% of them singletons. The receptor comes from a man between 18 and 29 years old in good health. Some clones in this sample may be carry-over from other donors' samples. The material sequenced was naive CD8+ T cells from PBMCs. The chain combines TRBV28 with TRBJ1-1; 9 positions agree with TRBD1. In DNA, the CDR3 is TGTGCCAGCAGTCCACAGGGGGCGCGTACTGAAGCTTTCTTT. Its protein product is CASSPQGARTEAFF.